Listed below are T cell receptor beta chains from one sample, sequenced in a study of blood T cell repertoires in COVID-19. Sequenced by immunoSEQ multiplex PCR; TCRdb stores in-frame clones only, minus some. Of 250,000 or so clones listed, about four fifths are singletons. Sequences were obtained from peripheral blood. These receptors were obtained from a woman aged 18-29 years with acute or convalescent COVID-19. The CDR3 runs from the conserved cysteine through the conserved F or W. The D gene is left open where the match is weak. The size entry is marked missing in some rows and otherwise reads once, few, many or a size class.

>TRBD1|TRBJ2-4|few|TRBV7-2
TGTGCCAGCAGCTTAGACGAAGACAGGGTAGCCTACTTC
CASSLDEDRVAYF
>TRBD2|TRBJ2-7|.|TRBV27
TGTGCCAGCAAAGAACTAGCGGGAGCATTGGACGAGCAGTACTTC
CASKELAGALDEQYF
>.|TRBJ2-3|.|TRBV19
TGTGCCAGCCGGGACTTCCGCACAGATACGCAGTATTTT
CASRDFRTDTQYF
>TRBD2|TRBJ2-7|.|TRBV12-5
TGTGCTAGTGGTTCCCTAGCGGGAGTACGGGGTGAGCAGTACTTC
CASGSLAGVRGEQYF
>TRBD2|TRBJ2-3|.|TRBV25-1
TGTGCCAGCAGTGCGACCGGGACTACAACTAATACAGATACGCAGTATTTT
CASSATGTTTNTDTQYF
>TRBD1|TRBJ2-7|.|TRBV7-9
TGTGCCAGCAGCCCCACAGGGGATTACGAGCAGTACTTC
CASSPTGDYEQYF
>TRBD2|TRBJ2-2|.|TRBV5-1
TGCGCCAGCAGCCGACAACTAGCGGGAGACGGAGCCGGGGAGCTGTTTTTT
CASSRQLAGDGAGELFF
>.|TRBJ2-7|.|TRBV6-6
TGTGCCAGCAGTTACAAGGGCGGGGAGTTCTACGAGCAGTACTTC
CASSYKGGEFYEQYF
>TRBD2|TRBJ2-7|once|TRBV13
TGTGCCAGCAGCTTGGCCGGGACTAGTTCGGACGAGCAGTACTTC
CASSLAGTSSDEQYF
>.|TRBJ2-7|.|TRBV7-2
TGTGCCAGCACCCCGGGCGGGTACAGCTCCTACGAGCAGTACTTC
CASTPGGYSSYEQYF
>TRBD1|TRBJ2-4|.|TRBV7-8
TGTGCCAGCAGCCCGGGGGGGACAGGGGGAAACATTCAGTACTTC
CASSPGGTGGNIQYF
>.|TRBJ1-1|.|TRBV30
TGTGCCTGGAATCCGGGGGGCACTGAAGCTTTCTTT
CAWNPGGTEAFF
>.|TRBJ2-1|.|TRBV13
TGTGCCAGCAGCCGTTACTACAATGAGCAGTTCTTC
CASSRYYNEQFF
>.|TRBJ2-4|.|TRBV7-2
TGTGCCAGCAGCCTAGGGGGGGGAAACATTCAGTACTTC
CASSLGGGNIQYF
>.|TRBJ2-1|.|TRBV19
TGTGCCAGTAGTGATCCGGGACTCTACAATGAGCAGTTCTTC
CASSDPGLYNEQFF
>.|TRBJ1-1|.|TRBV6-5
TGTGCCACCACGTCAGGGACATACACTGAAGCTTTCTTT
CATTSGTYTEAFF
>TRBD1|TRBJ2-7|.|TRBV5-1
TGCGCCAGCAGCTTGGCCGGGACAGCTACCTACGAGCAGTACTTC
CASSLAGTATYEQYF
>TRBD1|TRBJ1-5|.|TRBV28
TGTGCCAGCAGTTTCCGGACAGGGCCTTTTCAGCCCCAGCATTTT
CASSFRTGPFQPQHF
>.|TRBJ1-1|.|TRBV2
TGTGCCAGCAGTAACCACATAGAAGCTTTCTTT
CASSNHIEAFF
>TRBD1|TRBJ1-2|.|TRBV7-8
TGTGCCAGCAGCTTATTGGGACAGGGGGCAAGTGGCTACACCTTC
CASSLLGQGASGYTF
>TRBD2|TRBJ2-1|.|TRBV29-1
TGCAGCGTTGGCCCTAGCGGGAGGGCCATCGAGTTCTTC
CSVGPSGRAIEFF
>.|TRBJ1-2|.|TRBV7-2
TGTGCCAGCAGCTTAGGGCAAACGGGGGGTTACACCTTC
CASSLGQTGGYTF
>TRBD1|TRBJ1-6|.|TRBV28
TGTGCCAGCAGTCCCGGACAGGGGGGATCACCCCTCCACTTT
CASSPGQGGSPLHF
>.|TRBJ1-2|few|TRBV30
TGTGCCTGGAGGACAGGATCAGGTGGCTACACCTTC
CAWRTGSGGYTF
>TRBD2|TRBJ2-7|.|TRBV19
TGTGCCACCTCGCCGGGACTAGGAACCTACGAGCAGTACTTC
CATSPGLGTYEQYF
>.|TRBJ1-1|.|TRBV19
TGTGCCAGTAGCAGAGGAGGTTTTGACACTGAAGCTTTCTTT
CASSRGGFDTEAFF
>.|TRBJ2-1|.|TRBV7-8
TGTGCCAGCACCAACAGGAGCGCAAAGAATGAGCAGTTCTTC
CASTNRSAKNEQFF
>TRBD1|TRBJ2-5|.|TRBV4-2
TGTGCCAGCAGCCAAGAGAGACAGGGGGTTAGACCAGAGACCCAGTACTTC
CASSQERQGVRPETQYF
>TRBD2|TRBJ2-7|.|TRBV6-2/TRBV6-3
TGTGCCAGCAGTTTCACCGGGACTAGCGGGGACCTGGCCCACGAGCAGTACTTC
CASSFTGTSGDLAHEQYF
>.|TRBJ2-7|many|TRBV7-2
TGTGCCAGCAGCTTAGGGCCTAGTTCCTACGAGCAGTACTTC
CASSLGPSSYEQYF
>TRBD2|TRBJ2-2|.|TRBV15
TGTGCCACTCAAAAGGGGACTACGAACACCGGGGAGCTGTTTTTT
CATQKGTTNTGELFF
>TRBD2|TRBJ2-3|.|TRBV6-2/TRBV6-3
TGTGCCAGCAGTTACTCGCGGGGGGATTACCGGTATAGCACAGATACGCAGTATTTT
CASSYSRGDYRYSTDTQYF
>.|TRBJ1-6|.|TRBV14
TGTGCCAGCAGCCAATCCCCGAGCTCCTATAATTCACCCCTCCACTTT
CASSQSPSSYNSPLHF
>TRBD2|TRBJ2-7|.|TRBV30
TGTGCCTGGAGGGGGGAGGGGAACGAGCAGTACTTC
CAWRGEGNEQYF
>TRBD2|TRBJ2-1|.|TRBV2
TGTGCCAGCAGTGAACAGGGACTAGCGGATTACAATGAGCAGTTCTTC
CASSEQGLADYNEQFF
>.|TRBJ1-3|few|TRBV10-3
TGTGCCATCAGTGATTTTATGGAGGGCACCTCTGGAAACACCATATATTTT
CAISDFMEGTSGNTIYF
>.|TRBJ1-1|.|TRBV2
TGTGCCAGGTCCGGAGGATTCGGGACTGAAGCTTTCTTT
CARSGGFGTEAFF
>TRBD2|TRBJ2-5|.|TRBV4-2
TGTGCCAGCAGCCAAGTGGCGGGACTAGCGGGAGAGACCCAGTACTTC
CASSQVAGLAGETQYF
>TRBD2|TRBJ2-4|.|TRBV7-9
TGTGCCAGCAGCCGCCTTCGGACGACTAGCGGGAAGTGGATTCAGTACTTC
CASSRLRTTSGKWIQYF
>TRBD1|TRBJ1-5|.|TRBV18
TGTGCCAGCTCCCTAGACAGGGACTTATCGCAGCCCCAGCATTTT
CASSLDRDLSQPQHF
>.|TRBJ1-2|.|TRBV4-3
TGCGCCAGCAGCCAAGATGGGTCAACCCTGAGGGATGGCTACACCTTC
CASSQDGSTLRDGYTF
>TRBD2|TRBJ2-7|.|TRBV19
TGTGCCAGTAGTAAAGCGGGAGGGAGCTCCTACGAGCAGTACTTC
CASSKAGGSSYEQYF
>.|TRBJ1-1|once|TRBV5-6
TGTGCCAGCAGCTTGTTGGAGAGTGGCACTGAAGCTTTCTTT
CASSLLESGTEAFF
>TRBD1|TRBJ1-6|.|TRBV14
TGTGCCAGCAGCCCAACCTTGACGGACAGGGGCTATAATTCACCCCTCCACTTT
CASSPTLTDRGYNSPLHF
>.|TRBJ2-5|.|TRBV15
TGTGCCACCAGCAGGCCATCACAGGGACCACAAGAGACCCAGTACTTC
CATSRPSQGPQETQYF
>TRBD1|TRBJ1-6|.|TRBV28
TGTGCCAGCAGTTTAGATCGCCCGGGACAGCTTAATTCACCCCTCCACTTT
CASSLDRPGQLNSPLHF
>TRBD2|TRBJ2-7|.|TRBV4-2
TGTGCCAGCAGCCAAGTTGGCCTAGCGGGAGGCTACGAGCAGTACTTC
CASSQVGLAGGYEQYF
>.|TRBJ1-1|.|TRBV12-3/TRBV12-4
TGTGCCAGCACCCCGGGGGGGATTGAAGCTTTCTTT
CASTPGGIEAFF